The 21 T cell receptor beta chains reported below all come from one sample, sequenced in a study of human T cells and chemical hapten exposure. The time point was: patch test 1, 2 weeks after DPC sensitization. Treatment denoted: therapeutic diphenylcyclopropenone sensitization with weekly scalp DPC. Via MiXCR, TCRdb re-called the RACE reads, giving one row per CDR3 protein. The data show approximately 82,000 distinct CDR3 sequences, with approximately 10% seen just once and roughly 2.2% held by the top ten. Here the sequenced sample was whole blood, taken in connection with sensitization to the hapten diphenylcyclopropenone (DPC). These TCRs come from a man in his forties with alopecia areata. Some clones in this sample may be carry-over from other donors' samples.

This clonotype was detected ten times or more. The rearrangement joins TRBV28 to TRBJ1-5, with D hard to call. Trimming removed 6 bases from V and 4 bases from J, with 19 bases in between. CDR3 length equals 16 residues. Germline CDR1 is MDHEN and CDR2 is SYDVKM. The CDR3 DNA reads TGTGCCAGCAGGACGACAACTGCCGCGTTTAATCAGCCCCAGCATTTT. This translates into CASRTTTAAFNQPQHF.

This clonotype qualifies as medium-sized. The rearrangement uses TRBV12-3 or TRBV12-4 and TRBJ2-1, with D unclear. The ends were cut back, 6 bases at V and 6 bases at J, with 9 bases in the middle. The length of the CDR3 is 12 residues. This chain's CDR3 is CASSPLGNEQFF. CDR3 sequence (DNA): TGTGCCAGCAGCCCATTGGGCAATGAGCAGTTCTTC.

As for this clonotype: A much larger clone differs by one base, so this may be a read error. The chain joins TRBV3-1 to TRBJ2-7, with D perhaps matching TRBD1 (5 bases). V was cut by 4 bases and J by 3 bases, with 7 bases left in between. The CDR3 is 12 residues long. Germline V gene sequence: CDR1 LGHDT, CDR2 YNNKEL (reference sequence). The CDR3 here is CASSRQCYEQYF. In DNA, the CDR3 is TGTGCCAGCAGCCGACAGTGCTACGAGCAGTACTTC.

This clonotype was observed many times. The chain is built from TRBV7-2 and TRBJ2-5; tentatively, D is TRBD1 (6 bases). This CDR3 has 14 residues. Trimming cost V 5 bases and J 2 bases, with 12 bases left between them. In germline, CDR1 is SGHTA, CDR2 FQGNSA. Here the CDR3 DNA reads TGTGCCAGCAGCCCCGGACAGAGACAAGAGACCCAGTACTTC. Encoded protein: CASSPGQRQETQYF.

The rearrangement joins TRBV5-1 to TRBJ2-3, with 8 bases aligning to TRBD2. Germline loops: CDR1 SGHRS, CDR2 YFSETQ. Germline trimming cut 0 bases from V and 0 bases from J; bases unmatched to any gene: 9. The CDR3 spans 18 residues. The CDR3 protein is CASSLAGHVAGSTDTQYF. In DNA, the CDR3 is TGCGCCAGCAGCTTGGCGGGGCACGTAGCGGGAAGCACAGATACGCAGTATTTT. The full variable domain, completed using reference TRBV5-1 and TRBJ2-3, is KAGVTQTPRYLIKTRGQQVTLSCSPISGHRSVSWYQQTPGQGLQFLFEYFSETQRNKGNFPGRFSGRQFSNSRSEMNVSTLELGDSALYLCASSLAGHVAGSTDTQYFGPGTRLTVL.

This clonotype was seen more than once but under ten times. The chain carries TRBV30 and TRBJ1-2; D gene ambiguous. The CDR3 spans 13 residues. Germline-derived CDR1 and CDR2 are GTSNPN and SVGIG (reference sequence). Trimming cost V 0 bases and J 3 bases, with 8 bases left between them. This CDR3 is CAWSVQQDYGYTF. Here the CDR3 DNA reads TGTGCCTGGAGTGTACAGCAGGACTATGGCTACACCTTC.

At least ten counts were recorded for this clonotype. The CDR3 reads CAGSRGQGREKLFF. The CDR3 DNA reads TGTGCCGGGTCTAGGGGACAGGGAAGAGAAAAACTGTTTTTT. The chain joins TRBV6-6 to TRBJ1-4, with 9 positions matching TRBD1. The CDR3 has 14 residues. The germline gives CDR1 MNHNY, CDR2 SVGAGI (reference sequence). With V trimmed by 11 bases and J by 8 bases, 12 bases remained unmatched.

Only a few counts were recorded for this clonotype. The chain carries TRBV19 and TRBJ2-1; 11 bases align to TRBD2. J gave up 0 bases and V 6 bases, and 4 bases lay outside the gene matches. Germline V lookup: CDR1 LNHDA, CDR2 SQIVND (reference sequence). The CDR3 is made up of 16 amino acids. The CDR3 region is CASSGTSGTSYNEQFF. In nucleotides, the CDR3 is TGTGCCAGTAGCGGGACTAGCGGTACCTCCTACAATGAGCAGTTCTTC.

This chain links TRBV10-3 with TRBJ2-1; D unresolved. The CDR3 spans 13 residues. Between the trimmed V and J ends, which lost 3 bases and 6 bases, there was a span of 9 bases. Germline lookup yields CDR1 ENHRY and CDR2 SYGVKD. CDR3 nucleotides: TGTGCCATCAGTGATGACTCCCTCAATGAGCAGTTCTTC. It is translated as CAISDDSLNEQFF.

This chain uses TRBV11-2 with TRBJ2-3; the D gene is possibly TRBD2 (5 bases). Germline V CDR1 and CDR2: SGHAT, FQNNGV. The CDR3 is 13 residues long. Trimming pared 8 bases from V and 3 bases from J, leaving 12 bases between. The DNA for the CDR3 is TGTGCCAGCGCGAGGGAACAGACAGATACGCAGTATTTT. It yields the protein CASAREQTDTQYF.

This clonotype was found a few times. This chain joins TRBV7-2 and TRBJ2-7; D may be TRBD1 (5 bases). This CDR3 has 14 residues. Trimming took 4 bases from V and 6 from J, leaving 16 bases between them. CDR1 SGHTA and CDR2 FQGNSA come from the germline V gene. CDR3 bases: TGTGCCAGCAGCTCAGGGTCCATGGTCCTCGAGCAGTACTTC. Translating gives CASSSGSMVLEQYF. Complete variable domain (other parts from reference TRBV7-2 and TRBJ2-7): GAGVSQSPSNKVTEKGKDVELRCDPISGHTALYWYRQSLGQGLEFLIYFQGNSAPDKSGLPSDRFSAERTGGSVSTLTIQRTQQEDSAVYLCASSSGSMVLEQYFGPGTRLTVT.

V is TRBV18 and J is TRBJ2-1; 8 bases agree with TRBD2. This CDR3 comprises 16 residues. From germline, CDR1 is KGHSH and CDR2 LQKENI. The junction had 8 bases not matched to a gene; V was cut back by 2 bases and J by 5 bases. The CDR3 protein is CASSPLAGGPNNEQFF. For the CDR3, the DNA is TGTGCCAGCTCACCATTGGCGGGAGGACCCAACAATGAGCAGTTCTTC.

This clonotype was seen only a few times. The rearrangement joins TRBV24-1 to TRBJ1-2, with D possibly TRBD1 on 5 matching bases. The V and J ends lost 6 bases and 1 base respectively, with 11 bases between them. CDR3 length: 14 amino acids. CDR1 is KGHDR and CDR2 is SFDVKD in the germline V gene. CDR3 bases: TGTGCCACCAGTATACCGACAGTTAACTATGGCTACACCTTC. This encodes CATSIPTVNYGYTF.

The rearrangement joins TRBV4-3 to TRBJ2-7, with 9 bases that match TRBD2. The germline V gene has CDR1 LGHNA and CDR2 YSLEER. The CDR3 is made up of 17 amino acids. Trimming cost V 0 bases and J 6 bases; bases outside gene matches: 12. The CDR3 protein is CASSQDFALAGYVEQYV. CDR3 bases: TGCGCCAGCAGCCAAGATTTTGCCCTAGCGGGGTACGTCGAGCAGTACGTC.

This clonotype was counted ten times or more. The chain carries TRBV29-1 and TRBJ2-7; 12 bases agree with TRBD1. The germline V gene encodes CDR1 SQVTM and CDR2 ANQGSEA. CDR3 length equals 17 residues. V dropped 5 bases and J dropped 6; count of bases not matched to a gene: 17. The CDR3: CSVTARAGQGASGEQYF. The CDR3 nucleotides are TGCAGCGTTACGGCGAGAGCGGGACAGGGGGCGTCGGGCGAGCAGTACTTC.

This clonotype was found a few times. The chain couples TRBV30 to TRBJ1-6, with D possibly being TRBD1 (5 bases). The CDR3 totals 13 residues. Trimming took off 7 bases at V and 7 bases at J, with 14 bases between the two ends. From germline, CDR1 is GTSNPN and CDR2 SVGIG (reference sequence). CDR3: CASRDERNSPLHF. CDR3 DNA sequence: TGTGCCTCCCGGGACGAAAGGAATTCACCCCTCCACTTT.

There are many counts of this clonotype. The chain recombines TRBV30 with TRBJ1-1; D may be TRBD1 (5 bases). Germline V lookup: CDR1 GTSNPN, CDR2 SVGIG (reference sequence). The V gene lost 8 bases and the J gene lost 0 bases, with 16 bases spanning the gap. The CDR3 runs to 14 residues. CDR3 DNA sequence: TGTGCCCGCATAGACAGCAGTATGAACACTGAAGCTTTCTTT. Translation: CARIDSSMNTEAFF.

In nucleotides, the CDR3 is TGTGCCAGCAGCCCGGACTCTCTATCCTACGAGCAGTACTTC. Protein sequence: CASSPDSLSYEQYF. The chain links TRBV7-8 to TRBJ2-7; TRBD2 is a possible D gene (5 bases). The V end was cut by 5 bases, the J end by 1 base, with 12 bases between. Germline values: CDR1 SGHVS, CDR2 FQNEAQ. The CDR3 has 14 residues. Full variable domain (rest looked up from reference TRBV7-8 and TRBJ2-7): GAGVSQSPRYKVAKRGQDVALRCDPISGHVSLFWYQQALGQGPEFLTYFQNEAQLDKSGLPSDRFFAERPEGSVSTLKIQRTQQEDSAVYLCASSPDSLSYEQYFGPGTRLTVT.

As concerns this clonotype: A much larger clone sits a single nucleotide away, making a read error possible. V gene TRBV5-5 combines with J gene TRBJ1-1; D remains unclear. CDR1 SGHKS and CDR2 YYEKEE come from the germline V gene (reference sequence). The length of the CDR3 is 14 residues. The V and J ends lost 5 bases and 1 base respectively, with 12 bases between them. The CDR3 bases are TGTGCCAGCAGATGGCAAGCTTCGAACACTGAAGCTTTCTTT. Encoded protein: CASRWQASNTEAFF.

This clonotype was counted a few times. The chain combines TRBV12-3 or TRBV12-4 with TRBJ1-2; TRBD1 aligns across 8 bases. V lost 5 bases and J lost 8; bases outside the gene matches: 10. The CDR3 covers 14 residues. The DNA for the CDR3 is TGTGCCAGCAGTCCAACCGGACAGGGCAGAGGCTACACCTTC. It yields the protein CASSPTGQGRGYTF.

The chain couples TRBV21-1 to TRBJ2-5; TRBD1, as called in the table, went unchecked against the DNA. TRBV21-1 is marked as a pseudogene. The CDR3 spans 15 residues. The CDR3 region is CASSKRTEIQETQYF. The DNA for the CDR3 is TGTGCCAGCAGCAAGAGGACAGAGATACAAGAGACCCAGTACTTC.